The T cell receptor (beta chain) under discussion was sequenced for a study of T cells in Graves' hyperthyroidism and ophthalmopathy. Study-wide results and limits: Blood also carried most thyroid clonotypes expanded above 0.001.

The definition of stable Graves' hyperthyroidism was no ophthalmopathy progression within 18 months. Participants, patients aged 18 to 65, had newly diagnosed hyperthyroidism with a duration under 2 months. Reasons for excluding patients were uncontrolled infection, other autoimmune disease, pregnancy or lactation. A note on this clonotype: Its target is not known.

V lost 2 bases to trimming and J lost 7 bases; unmatched junction nucleotides: 10. The CDR3 covers 15 residues. From germline, CDR1 is MNHNS and CDR2 SASEGT. Amplified TCR beta CDR3 regions derived from RNA transcripts. HTBI primers were employed in a first-round RT-PCR of the TCR CDR3. TCRdb redid the calling of the multiplex PCR reads with MiXCR, one entry per CDR3 protein. The sample holds 350,000 to 400,000 distinct CDR3 sequences, under 15% seen once. The TCR sequence derives from a woman aged 25 to 39 with Graves' hyperthyroidism. The chain is built from TRBV6-1 and TRBJ1-2; TRBD1 aligns across 7 bases. The sequencing sample was made of blood. DNA of the CDR3: TGTGCCAGCAGTGAAAGTCGACAGGGTACGGGTGGCTACACCTTC. It encodes CASSESRQGTGGYTF.